The clone carrying this T cell receptor (beta chain) was counted at least ten times. As yet, its antigen is unknown. V lost 4 bases, J lost 0 bases, and 6 bases stayed unmatched. The CDR3 loop spans 16 amino acids. Germline CDR1 reads SNHLY; CDR2 reads FYNNEI. This sample was included in a study of breast tumors, draining lymph nodes, adjacent tissues. TCRdb itself ran the multiplex PCR reads through MiXCR, one entry per CDR3 protein. Of some 130,000 distinct CDR3 sequences listed, 20% are singletons. General observations from the study: Most tumor T cells seemingly derive from lymph node, then expand in tumor.

Breast cancer patients provided tissue from their axillary draining lymph nodes. The receptor's source is a female donor with breast cancer. Some clones in this sample may be carry-over from other donors' samples. This chain joins TRBV2 and TRBJ2-3; 8 bases fit TRBD1. The sample consisted of axillary lymph node tissue. The CDR3 protein is CASSGLTGDSTDTQYF. For the CDR3, the DNA is TGTGCCAGCAGTGGATTGACAGGGGATAGCACAGATACGCAGTATTTT.